The 30 T cell receptor beta chains below all came from one sample that was sequenced in a study of blood T cells in healthy people across ages. A second PCR of about 7 to 12 cycles used a sample-barcoded 5' primer and a J-beta primer mix. TCRdb used MiXCR to reprocess the 5' RACE reads, holding one entry per CDR3 protein. The repertoire consists of 1.5 million or so distinct CDR3 sequences, with approximately 42% occurring once and the leading ten covering 7.9%. The material sequenced was blood. Source of these receptors: a woman in her late teens or twenties in good health.

The rearrangement uses TRBV18 and TRBJ2-5; 7 positions agree with TRBD1. Germline assignment: CDR1 KGHSH and CDR2 LQKENI. V shed 4 bases, J shed 11 bases, and the junction held 10 bases outside the gene matches. The CDR3 runs to 13 residues. The CDR3 loop is CASSRDRAEEQYF. The CDR3 DNA sequence: TGTGCCAGCTCACGTGACAGGGCCGAGGAGCAGTACTTC.

This chain uses TRBV7-3 with TRBJ1-1; no reliable D call. The CDR3 covers 13 residues. The V and J ends lost 2 bases and 4 bases respectively, with 8 bases between them. The germline CDR1 and CDR2 sequences are SGHTA and FQGTGA. CDR3 sequence: CASSLVWGTEAFF. In nucleotides, the CDR3 is TGTGCCAGCAGCTTAGTCTGGGGCACTGAAGCTTTCTTT.

The chain couples TRBV3-1 to TRBJ2-4; TRBD2 is a possible D gene (7 bases). Germline assignment: CDR1 LGHDT and CDR2 YNNKEL (reference sequence). Trimming shortened V by 1 base and J by 7 bases, and 20 bases separated the two germline ends. The CDR3 spans 17 residues. The DNA of the CDR3 is TGTGCCAGCAGCCAAGTTTCTCGGGGGGCGCTGGGCAACATTCAGTACTTC. This encodes CASSQVSRGALGNIQYF.

CDR3 residues: CASIKRGLAVLNEQFF. The CDR3 DNA is TGTGCCAGCATCAAGCGGGGCCTAGCGGTTCTCAATGAGCAGTTCTTC. This chain joins TRBV7-9 and TRBJ2-1, with 7 nucleotides matching TRBD2. The germline gives CDR1 SEHNR, CDR2 FQNEAQ (reference sequence). The CDR3 is 16 residues long. J was trimmed by 6 bases and V by 7 bases; bases with no gene match: 15.

The V gene is TRBV7-6, the J gene TRBJ1-1; TRBD1 matches 7 bases. The CDR3 loop spans 15 amino acids. Germline CDR1 is SGHVS and CDR2 is FNYEAQ. J lost 5 bases, V lost 5 bases, and 11 bases had no gene match. The CDR3 nucleotides read TGTGCCAGCAGCGCCGATTGGCAGGGGGGGACTGAAGCTTTCTTT. It is translated as CASSADWQGGTEAFF.

The gene calls are TRBV20-1 and TRBJ2-5, with D possibly TRBD2 on 5 matching bases. V lost 0 bases and J 5 bases, leaving 19 bases between the germline ends. CDR1 is DFQATT and CDR2 is SNEGSKA in the germline V gene (reference sequence). The CDR3 consists of 16 residues. CDR3 amino acids: CSARDVASGGWETQYF. CDR3 in DNA: TGCAGTGCTAGAGATGTCGCCTCCGGAGGATGGGAGACCCAGTACTTC.

This clonotype has a handful of counts. The rearrangement uses TRBV6-6 and TRBJ2-5; TRBD2 matches at 7 bases. Trimming removed 6 bases from V and 1 base from J; junction bases left unmatched: 8. This CDR3 has 15 amino acids. Germline V gives CDR1 MNHNY, CDR2 SVGAGI (reference sequence). This CDR3 is CASRSGAGSQETQYF. The CDR3 DNA reads TGTGCCAGCAGAAGCGGAGCGGGGTCCCAAGAGACCCAGTACTTC.

This chain connects TRBV27 to TRBJ2-4; 12 bases map to TRBD2. The CDR3 has 19 residues. Germline CDR1 and CDR2: MNHEY and SMNVEV (reference sequence). The trim removed 3 bases at V and 0 bases at J, leaving 9 bases unmatched. CDR3 DNA sequence: TGTGCCAGCAGTTTGGCTAGCGGGGGGGCCGCCCTAGCCAAAAACATTCAGTACTTC. The encoded protein is CASSLASGGAALAKNIQYF.

The V call is TRBV25-1, the J call TRBJ2-6, with D possibly being TRBD1 or TRBD2 (5 bases each). Germline-derived CDR1 and CDR2 are MGHDK and SYGVNS. The length of the CDR3 is 17 residues. V was shortened by 5 bases and J by 0 bases, with 14 bases between the two germline ends. CDR3 bases: TGTGCCAGCAGTTCACCAGGGAGAAGCTCTGGGGCCAACGTCCTGACTTTC. It specifies CASSSPGRSSGANVLTF.

This clonotype was seen once. The junction shows a germline mismatch at one end, possibly a read error. V and J are TRBV7-2 and TRBJ2-2; no firm D call. CDR1 SGHTA and CDR2 FQGNSA come from the germline V gene. The CDR3 has 12 residues. The CDR3: CASSPNIGELFF. The CDR3 nucleotides read TGTGCCAGCAGCCCTAACATCGGGGAGCTGTTTTTT. Variable domain in full (rest from reference TRBV7-2 and TRBJ2-2): GAGVSQSPSNKVTEKGKDVELRCDPISGHTALYWYRQSLGQGLEFLIYFQGNSAPDKSGLPSDRFSAERTGGSVSTLTIQRTQQEDSAVYLCASSPNIGELFFGEGSRLTVL.

This clonotype was seen a handful of times. This chain connects TRBV27 to TRBJ1-1; D is ambiguous. Deletions cut 2 bases from V and 1 base from J, with 8 bases between. Germline values: CDR1 MNHEY, CDR2 SMNVEV (reference sequence). The CDR3 extends over 14 amino acids. CDR3 protein: CASSLGRKNTEAFF. For the CDR3, the DNA is TGTGCCAGCAGTTTAGGACGGAAGAACACTGAAGCTTTCTTT.

This clonotype has just a few counts. The V and J genes are TRBV20-1 and TRBJ2-1, with D hard to call. Trimming took off 0 bases at V and 10 bases at J, with 7 bases between the two ends. The CDR3 runs 11 residues. Germline values: CDR1 DFQATT, CDR2 SNEGSKA (reference sequence). The CDR3 DNA follows: TGCAGTGCTAGAGATTTGAGGGAGCAGTTCTTC. Protein product: CSARDLREQFF.

Only a few counts were recorded for this clonotype. The germline gene is not matched at one end of the junction; a read error may be the cause. The CDR3 nucleotides are TGTGCCAGCAGTTTCGGAGGGGGGGAGCTGTTTTTT. This translates into CASSFGGGELFF. The rearrangement uses TRBV5-1 and TRBJ2-2, with D possibly TRBD2 on 6 matching bases. The germline gives CDR1 SGHRS, CDR2 YFSETQ. The CDR3 sequence is 12 residues long.

This rearrangement joins TRBV20-1 to TRBJ2-1, with D perhaps matching TRBD2 (6 bases). Trimming removed 0 bases at V and 4 bases at J, with 13 bases between. In germline, CDR1 is DFQATT, CDR2 SNEGSKA (reference sequence). The CDR3 is 15 residues long. CDR3 residues: CSARDLAGRYNEQFF. CDR3 DNA: TGCAGTGCTAGAGATTTAGCAGGGAGGTACAATGAGCAGTTCTTC.

The gene calls are TRBV6-1 and TRBJ2-7, with unresolved D. The V end was cut by 4 bases, the J end by 3 bases, with 7 bases between. Germline V gene data show CDR1 as MNHNS and CDR2 as SASEGT. The CDR3 has 12 amino acids. The CDR3 coding sequence is TGTGCCAGCAGTGGGCAGTACTACGAGCAGTACTTC. It codes for CASSGQYYEQYF.

This rearrangement joins TRBV10-2 to TRBJ2-4; D is perhaps TRBD1 (6 bases). Germline V gene lookup returns CDR1 WSHSY and CDR2 SAAADI. With 6 bases removed from V and 0 bases from J, the gap between germline ends came to 15 bases. The CDR3 sequence is 16 residues long. CDR3 residues: CASSSPRGLAKNIQYF. For the CDR3, the DNA is TGCGCCAGCAGCTCCCCCAGGGGTCTAGCCAAAAACATTCAGTACTTC.

This clonotype was recorded a few times. The genes are TRBV11-2 and TRBJ1-2, with 7 bases lining up with TRBD1. From germline, CDR1 is SGHAT and CDR2 FQNNGV. With 4 bases clipped from V and 10 bases from J, the junction kept 12 bases outside the gene matches. The CDR3 loop spans 14 amino acids. CDR3 DNA: TGTGCCAGCAGCTCTCTAGGACAGGATTTGGACTACACCTTC. Translated, it gives CASSSLGQDLDYTF.

The V call is TRBV20-1, the J call TRBJ1-6; D is unclear. CDR3 length: 18 amino acids. Germline V CDR1 and CDR2: DFQATT, SNEGSKA (reference sequence). The V end was cut by 6 bases, the J end by 0 bases, with 21 bases between. The CDR3 loop is CSAMSAENPSSYNSPLHF. The CDR3 DNA reads TGCAGTGCGATGTCGGCCGAGAATCCTAGCTCCTATAATTCACCCCTCCACTTT.

The rearrangement links TRBV6-5 to TRBJ2-3; the match to TRBD2 covers 13 bases. Looked up from germline, CDR1 is MNHEY and CDR2 is SVGAGI. The CDR3 spans 14 residues. Unmatched junction bases numbered 5, after V lost 5 bases and J lost 9 bases. Written as DNA, the CDR3 is TGTGCCAGCAGTACTAGCGGGAGGGCCTCGACGCAGTATTTT. Translated: CASSTSGRASTQYF.

There are a few counts of this clonotype. The rearrangement joins TRBV7-2 to TRBJ2-1; D perhaps matches TRBD2 (6 bases). Looked up from germline, CDR1 is SGHTA and CDR2 is FQGNSA. CDR3 length equals 15 residues. Trimming removed 5 bases at V and 2 bases at J, with 13 bases between. CDR3 in amino acids: CASSPGSTAYNEQFF. DNA of the CDR3: TGTGCCAGCAGCCCCGGGAGCACCGCCTACAATGAGCAGTTCTTC.

The J gene is TRBJ2-1, the V gene TRBV18; 12 bases align to TRBD2. Germline V gene lookup returns CDR1 KGHSH and CDR2 LQKENI. The CDR3 loop spans 18 amino acids. The V segment lost 0 bases and the J segment 0 bases; nucleotides outside the gene matches: 3. The DNA of the CDR3 is TGTGCCAGCTCACCACCAGGGACTAGCGGGCCCTCCTACAATGAGCAGTTCTTC. It specifies CASSPPGTSGPSYNEQFF.

The chain combines TRBV3-1 with TRBJ2-1; D might be TRBD2 (5 bases). V lost 1 base and J lost 2, with 9 bases in between. Germline V CDR1 and CDR2: LGHDT, YNNKEL (reference sequence). The length of the CDR3 is 15 residues. DNA of the CDR3: TGTGCCAGCAGCCAAGTGAGGACTCCCTACAATGAGCAGTTCTTC. Its protein is CASSQVRTPYNEQFF.

This clonotype showed up just a few times. V gene TRBV27 combines with J gene TRBJ2-5, with 8 nucleotides matching TRBD1. CDR3 length: 15 amino acids. The V and J ends lost 7 bases and 5 bases, in that order; junction bases with no gene match: 12. The V gene's germline CDR1 is MNHEY and CDR2 SMNVEV (reference sequence). In DNA form, the CDR3 reads TGTGCCAGCATTTCTTCCTCAGGGGGCGGGGAGACCCAGTACTTC. Its protein is CASISSSGGGETQYF.

The V call is TRBV3-1, the J call TRBJ2-3; TRBD2 matches at 8 bases. The V segment lost 0 bases and the J segment 2 bases; nucleotides outside the gene matches: 4. The CDR3 runs 16 residues. Germline-derived CDR1 and CDR2 are LGHDT and YNNKEL (reference sequence). CDR3 sequence: CASSQDTGGVTDTQYF. The CDR3 nucleotides are TGTGCCAGCAGCCAAGATACGGGGGGGGTCACAGATACGCAGTATTTT.

Written as DNA, the CDR3 is TGTGCCAGCAGTTACTTTCGATTAGGGCAGGAGTGGAATGGCTACACCTTC. This codes for CASSYFRLGQEWNGYTF. The chain recombines TRBV6-5 with TRBJ1-2; D is uncertain. Germline V gene lookup returns CDR1 MNHEY and CDR2 SVGAGI. V was trimmed by 1 base and J by 6 bases, leaving 21 bases between them. The CDR3 is 17 residues long.

This chain uses TRBV20-1 with TRBJ1-5, with 9 bases aligning to TRBD1. The CDR3 loop spans 14 amino acids. CDR1 and CDR2 from the germline V gene are DFQATT and SNEGSKA (reference sequence). V shed 5 bases and J 6 bases; nucleotides not matched to a gene: 8. The CDR3 coding sequence is TGCAGTGCTCCGGACAGGGGAATGCGTCAGCCCCAGCATTTT. It translates to CSAPDRGMRQPQHF.

The chain couples TRBV20-1 to TRBJ2-3, with 10 bases identical to TRBD2. The CDR3 length is 16 residues. The junction had 12 bases not matched to a gene; V was cut back by 6 bases and J by 3 bases. CDR1 and CDR2 (germline): DFQATT, SNEGSKA (reference sequence). In DNA, the CDR3 is TGCAGTGCCCCGAGAGCGGGAGGGCCGGTAACAGATACGCAGTATTTT. Encoded protein: CSAPRAGGPVTDTQYF.

This clonotype came up a few times. This sequence joins TRBV20-1 and TRBJ2-1, with 8 bases matching TRBD2. Germline CDR1 is DFQATT and CDR2 is SNEGSKA (reference sequence). The CDR3 totals 17 residues. Trimming cost V 5 bases and J 4 bases; bases outside gene matches: 16. CDR3 residues: CSAPSGYSGALYNEQFF. The DNA of the CDR3 is TGCAGTGCTCCAAGCGGATATAGCGGGGCCCTATACAATGAGCAGTTCTTC.

V and J are TRBV7-9 and TRBJ2-1, with 8 bases that match TRBD2. CDR3 length: 13 amino acids. Germline V gene data show CDR1 as SEHNR and CDR2 as FQNEAQ (reference sequence). V lost 4 bases to trimming and J lost 15 bases; unmatched junction nucleotides: 11. The CDR3: CASSSQPGLGLFF. The CDR3 nucleotides read TGTGCCAGCAGCTCACAACCGGGACTAGGTCTGTTCTTC.

The table lists this clonotype with a few counts. The rearrangement joins TRBV11-2 to TRBJ2-7; 8 bases align to TRBD2. The J call may be incorrect, as the DNA end agrees better with TRBJ2-5. Germline CDR1 and CDR2: SGHAT and FQNNGV. This CDR3 region has 14 residues. CDR3 sequence (DNA): TGTGCCAGCAGCCCCCGGCAGCGGGAGAGGACCCAGTACTTC. This codes for CASSPRQRERTQYF.